This TCR beta chain was sequenced during a study of T cells after yellow fever vaccination. Study-wide findings and caveats: Contaminating bulk clonotypes could be abundant in FACS-sorted repertoires. Post-booster samples contained most primary-vaccination clones (approximately 97% CD4, less than 90% CD8).

V was shortened by 5 bases and J by 9 bases, with 13 bases between the two germline ends. CDR1 and CDR2 (germline): SGHTA, FQGNSA. CDR3 size: 12 residues. This clonotype has just a few counts. Its target is not known. TCRdb reprocessed the 5' RACE reads via MiXCR and lists one record per CDR3 protein. The sample consists of about 510,000 distinct CDR3 sequences, just over 20% of them appearing once. The origin of this receptor is a man younger than 35 who received the YFV17D yellow fever vaccine. The sequences come from PBMCs, collected roughly 20 days after the first yellow fever vaccination. The genes are TRBV7-2 and TRBJ2-5; D not resolved. CDR3 sequence reads: CASSQSAMAQYF. CDR3 nucleotides: TGTGCCAGCAGCCAGTCGGCCATGGCCCAGTACTTC.